This TCR beta chain was retrieved from a study of T cell responses to AZD1222 COVID-19 vaccine. V was shortened by 7 bases and J by 0 bases, with 3 bases between the two germline ends. CDR3 length: 10 amino acids. The V gene's germline CDR1 is SQVTM and CDR2 ANQGSEA. This table comes from immunoSEQ multiplex PCR, and its TCRdb copy is limited to in-frame clones, with some not included. The sample records about 100,000 clones, approximately 91% being singletons. Here the sequenced sample was peripheral blood, taken on day 0 of AZD1222 vaccination. This rearrangement joins TRBV29-1 to TRBJ1-1; D remains unclear. The clonotype comes from an adult in good health. The CDR3, as DNA: TGCAGCGCTCTGAACACTGAAGCTTTCTTT. Protein product: CSALNTEAFF.